The rows below give T cell receptor beta chains drawn from one sample of a study of radiation and T cells in renal cell carcinoma. The data were produced by immunoSEQ multiplex PCR, yet TCRdb's version contains in-frame clones alone and is incomplete. The table lists 100,000 to 150,000 clones, around nine tenths of them singletons. The sample was blood, taken from a patient whose treatment included radiotherapy and nephrectomy. The origin of the receptors is a woman aged 70-85 years with renal cell carcinoma. Both conserved end residues are part of each CDR3. Fields, in order: D gene, clone size, J gene, V gene, CDR3 DNA, CDR3 protein. The D gene is left open where the match is weak. Expanded clones are given a class, and other clones once, few, many or no size at all.

>TRBD1|-|TRBJ2-2|TRBV7-9
TGTGCCAGCAGCACCATGGACAGGGCGAACACCGGGGAGCTGTTTTTT
CASSTMDRANTGELFF
>-|-|TRBJ2-7|TRBV28
TGTGCCAGCAGGACAGGCGGGAAATGGTACGAGCAGTACTTC
CASRTGGKWYEQYF
>TRBD1|-|TRBJ1-1|TRBV5-6
TGTGCCAGCAGTTTTATGGACAGGGTTGACACTGAAGCTTTCTTT
CASSFMDRVDTEAFF
>TRBD1|-|TRBJ2-1|TRBV7-2
TGTGCCAGCAGACGGACAGGAAGGAATGAGCAGTTCTTC
CASRRTGRNEQFF
>TRBD2|-|TRBJ2-7|TRBV5-1
TGCGCCAGCAGTTCAGCGGGAACCTACGAGCAGTACTTC
CASSSAGTYEQYF
>-|-|TRBJ2-1|TRBV7-2
TGTGCCAGCAGGCCCCGGGGTAGCTCCTACAATGAGCAGTTCTTC
CASRPRGSSYNEQFF
>-|-|TRBJ1-5|TRBV14
TGTGCCAGCAGCCGAGGCGTAGTCCAGGGGACCCGGAATCAGCCCCAGCATTTT
CASSRGVVQGTRNQPQHF
>TRBD1|-|TRBJ1-6|TRBV2
TGTGCCAGCAGTGACGGACAGGGGGCTTCACCCCTCCACTTT
CASSDGQGASPLHF
>-|-|TRBJ1-6|TRBV19
TGTGCCAGTAGTATCATTGGGGATTCACCCCTCCACTTT
CASSIIGDSPLHF
>-|-|TRBJ2-5|TRBV5-8
TGTGCCAGCAGCTTGGAGGGGTCCAGCTCGCAAGAGACCCAGTACTTC
CASSLEGSSSQETQYF
>-|few|TRBJ1-1|TRBV4-1
TGCGCCAGCAGCCTCGGACAGCTTGAGACTGAAGCTTTCTTT
CASSLGQLETEAFF
>TRBD2|once|TRBJ2-3|TRBV4-3
TGCGCCAGCAGCCAAGAGGTAGCGGGGGGAACCATTCAAGGCACAGATACGCAGTATTTT
CASSQEVAGGTIQGTDTQYF
>TRBD2|-|TRBJ2-3|TRBV7-7
TGTGCTAGCAGCTCCGGGACTAGTCGCAGCACAGATACGCAGTATTTT
CASSSGTSRSTDTQYF
>-|-|TRBJ1-5|TRBV5-1
TGCGCCAGCAGCTTGGCAGGACATAGCAATCAGCCCCAGCATTTT
CASSLAGHSNQPQHF
>TRBD2|-|TRBJ2-2|TRBV6-5
TGTGCCAGCAGTTACTCGGGGGGGAGGACCGGGGAGCTGTTTTTT
CASSYSGGRTGELFF
>TRBD1|-|TRBJ2-7|TRBV12-5
TGTGCTAGTGGTTTGTGGATCAACCTGCCGGGACAGGGCTACGAGCAGTACTTC
CASGLWINLPGQGYEQYF
>TRBD2|-|TRBJ2-3|TRBV7-7
TGTGCTAGCAGCCCCTTAGGGACTAGCGGGGACTTTAGCACAGATACGCAGTATTTT
CASSPLGTSGDFSTDTQYF
>-|-|TRBJ1-2|TRBV15
TGTGCCACCAGCAGAGACGATCGTGGCTACACCTTC
CATSRDDRGYTF
>-|-|TRBJ1-4|TRBV6-6
TGTGCCAGCAGTTACTCGAATAGGGGGAATGAAAAACTGTTTTTT
CASSYSNRGNEKLFF
>TRBD2|-|TRBJ2-5|TRBV10-2
TGCGCCAGCAGTGAGTGGGCTAGCGGGGGGACCTTCCAAGAGACCCAGTACTTC
CASSEWASGGTFQETQYF
>TRBD1|-|TRBJ1-1|TRBV7-9
TGTGCCAGCAGGCCAGGGACAGGGGTTCTTGACACTGAAGCTTTCTTT
CASRPGTGVLDTEAFF
>-|-|TRBJ1-5|TRBV5-6
TGTGCCAGCAGCCCTTGGGGTTCTTTGGGTCAGCCCCAGCATTTT
CASSPWGSLGQPQHF
>-|once|TRBJ2-7|TRBV6-5
TGTGCCAGCAGTCAGAGGCCCTCCTACGAGCAGTACTTC
CASSQRPSYEQYF
>-|-|TRBJ2-2|TRBV5-1
TGCGCCAGCAGCTTGGAGGCAGGGCTCACCGGGGAGCTGTTTTTT
CASSLEAGLTGELFF
>-|-|TRBJ2-3|TRBV4-3
TGCGCCAGCAGCCAAGATCTAAACGGCGGTACGCAGTATTTT
CASSQDLNGGTQYF
>-|-|TRBJ2-7|TRBV7-2
TGTGCCAGCAGCTTAGAGTTAAAAGCAGCCTCCTACGAGCAGTACTTC
CASSLELKAASYEQYF
>TRBD1|-|TRBJ2-3|TRBV19
TGTGCCAGTAGTATAGGAGGGGGACAGTTCACAGATACGCAGTATTTT
CASSIGGGQFTDTQYF
>TRBD1|-|TRBJ1-6|TRBV6-1
TGTGCCAGCAGCGGGACAGGGGGGAATTCACCCCTCCACTTT
CASSGTGGNSPLHF
>TRBD1|-|TRBJ2-5|TRBV6-4
TGTGCCAGCAGTCCGGGACAGGGAGAGACCCAGTACTTC
CASSPGQGETQYF
>-|-|TRBJ2-3|TRBV5-4
TGTGCCAGCGCTTCACTGACAGGACAAATGTATTTT
CASASLTGQMYF
>-|-|TRBJ2-4|TRBV18
TGTGCCAGCTCACCACGAGAGGACATTCAGTACTTC
CASSPREDIQYF
>TRBD2|-|TRBJ2-1|TRBV5-4
TGTGCCAGCAGCCCTCACGGCGGGGGGGCTATCGGGGAGCAGTTCTTC
CASSPHGGGAIGEQFF
>TRBD1|-|TRBJ2-2|TRBV5-1
TGCGCCAGCAGCTCCCGGACAGGTTCTAACACCGGGGAGCTGTTTTTT
CASSSRTGSNTGELFF
>-|-|TRBJ2-7|TRBV5-1
TGCGCCAGCAGCTTGGGGGTAGATACCTACGAGCAGTACTTC
CASSLGVDTYEQYF
>TRBD1|-|TRBJ1-2|TRBV30
TGTGCCTGGAGTCAGGACAGGGATACCACCTTC
CAWSQDRDTTF
>-|-|TRBJ2-1|TRBV18
TGTGCCAGCTCACCAATGTGGGGAAGGGGACACAATGAGCAGTTCTTC
CASSPMWGRGHNEQFF
>-|-|TRBJ1-2|TRBV30
TGTGCCTGGAGAGGAGGACCGGGGGCGGGGGATGGCTACACCTTC
CAWRGGPGAGDGYTF
>TRBD1|-|TRBJ2-7|TRBV29-1
TGCAGCGTTGACCCGACAGGGTTTAGCGAGCAGTACTTC
CSVDPTGFSEQYF
>-|-|TRBJ1-2|TRBV28
TGTGCCAGCAGTTCGGACGTCTATGGCTACACCTTC
CASSSDVYGYTF
>TRBD1|-|TRBJ2-7|TRBV7-2
TGTGCCAGCAAGAAGACAGGGGGCTACGAGCAGTACTTC
CASKKTGGYEQYF
>TRBD1|-|TRBJ1-2|TRBV30
TGTGCCTGGAGTCCCAGGACAGGGGGCGTCTATGGCTACACCTTC
CAWSPRTGGVYGYTF
>-|-|TRBJ2-5|TRBV19
TGTGCCAGTAGTGGGGCAGGTCGGACCCAGTACTTC
CASSGAGRTQYF
>-|-|TRBJ2-7|TRBV7-8
TGTGCCAGCAGCTTAGGGGACATTGGTTACGAGCAGTACTTC
CASSLGDIGYEQYF
>TRBD1|-|TRBJ1-2|TRBV20-1
TGCAGTGCTCGACAGGGCCTTGGCTACACCTTC
CSARQGLGYTF
>TRBD2|once|TRBJ2-1|TRBV5-4
TGTGCCAGCAGCTCGCCGACTAGCGGGGGGGCCTTCAATGAGCAGTTCTTC
CASSSPTSGGAFNEQFF
>-|once|TRBJ1-5|TRBV15
TGTGCCACCAGCATACAGGGACTTAGCAATCAGCCCCAGCATTTT
CATSIQGLSNQPQHF
>TRBD1|-|TRBJ1-1|TRBV5-1
TGCGCCAGCAGCTTGGCCACCACAGGGGTTGGTCAGAACACTGAAGCTTTCTTT
CASSLATTGVGQNTEAFF
>-|-|TRBJ1-2|TRBV2
TGTGCCAGCAGTGAAGGTCCTTATGGCTACACCTTC
CASSEGPYGYTF
>-|-|TRBJ2-5|TRBV18
TGTGCCAGCTCAACCAGCGGAGGAGAGACCCAGTACTTC
CASSTSGGETQYF
>-|-|TRBJ2-5|TRBV6-6
TGTGCCAGCAGTTTCAGTGTCCAAGAGACCCAGTACTTC
CASSFSVQETQYF
>TRBD2|-|TRBJ2-1|TRBV7-2
TGTGCCAGCAGCCTAGCGGGGAGGGGGGATGAGCAGTTCTTC
CASSLAGRGDEQFF